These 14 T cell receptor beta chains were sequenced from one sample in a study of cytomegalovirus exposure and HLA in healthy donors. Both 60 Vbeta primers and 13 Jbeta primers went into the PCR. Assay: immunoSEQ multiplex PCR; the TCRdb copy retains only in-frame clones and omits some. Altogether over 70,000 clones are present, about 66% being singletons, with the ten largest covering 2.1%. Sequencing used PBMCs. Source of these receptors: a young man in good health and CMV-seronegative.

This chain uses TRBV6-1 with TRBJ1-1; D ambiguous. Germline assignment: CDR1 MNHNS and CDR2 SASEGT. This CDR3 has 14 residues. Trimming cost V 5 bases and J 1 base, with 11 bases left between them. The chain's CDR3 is CASSQAARNTEAFF. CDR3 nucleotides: TGTGCCAGCAGTCAGGCTGCCAGGAACACTGAAGCTTTCTTT.

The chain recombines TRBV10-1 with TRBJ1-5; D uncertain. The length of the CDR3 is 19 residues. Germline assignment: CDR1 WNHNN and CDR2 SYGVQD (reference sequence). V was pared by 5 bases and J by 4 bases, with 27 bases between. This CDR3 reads CASSHKNTTGGPLNQPQHF. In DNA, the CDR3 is TGCGCCAGCAGTCACAAAAATACGACGGGAGGGCCCCTTAATCAGCCCCAGCATTTT.

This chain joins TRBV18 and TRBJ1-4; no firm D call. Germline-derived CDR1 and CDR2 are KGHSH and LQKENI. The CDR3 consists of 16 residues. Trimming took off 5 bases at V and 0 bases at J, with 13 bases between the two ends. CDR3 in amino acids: CASSTTQPSTNEKLFF. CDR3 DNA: TGTGCCAGCTCAACCACACAGCCTTCAACTAATGAAAAACTGTTTTTT.

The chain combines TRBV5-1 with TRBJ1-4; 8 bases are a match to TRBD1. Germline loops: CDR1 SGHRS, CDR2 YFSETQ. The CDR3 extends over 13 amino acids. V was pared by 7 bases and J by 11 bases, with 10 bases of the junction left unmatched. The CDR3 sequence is CASGQGGEGKLFF. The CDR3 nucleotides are TGCGCCAGCGGACAGGGAGGTGAAGGGAAACTGTTTTTT.

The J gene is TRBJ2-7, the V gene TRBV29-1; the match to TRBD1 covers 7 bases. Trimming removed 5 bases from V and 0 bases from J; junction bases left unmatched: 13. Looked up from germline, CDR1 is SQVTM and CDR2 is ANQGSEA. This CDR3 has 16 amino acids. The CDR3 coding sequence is TGCAGCGTTTTTACCGGGACAGCCTATTCCTCCTACGAGCAGTACTTC. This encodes CSVFTGTAYSSYEQYF.

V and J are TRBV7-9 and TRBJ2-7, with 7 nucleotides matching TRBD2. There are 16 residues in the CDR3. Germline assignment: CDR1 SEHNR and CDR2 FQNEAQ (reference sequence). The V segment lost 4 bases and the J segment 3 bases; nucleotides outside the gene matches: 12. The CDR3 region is CASSSPGGPGYYEQYF. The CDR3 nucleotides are TGTGCCAGCAGCTCCCCGGGGGGACCAGGATACTACGAGCAGTACTTC.

CDR3 in amino acids: CASSFWQANTEAFF. The CDR3 DNA reads TGTGCCAGCAGCTTCTGGCAGGCAAACACTGAAGCTTTCTTT. The rearrangement uses TRBV11-2 and TRBJ1-1, with D hard to call. Per germline, CDR1 SGHAT and CDR2 FQNNGV. V was shortened by 3 bases and J by 2 bases, with 10 bases between the two germline ends. The CDR3 loop spans 14 amino acids.

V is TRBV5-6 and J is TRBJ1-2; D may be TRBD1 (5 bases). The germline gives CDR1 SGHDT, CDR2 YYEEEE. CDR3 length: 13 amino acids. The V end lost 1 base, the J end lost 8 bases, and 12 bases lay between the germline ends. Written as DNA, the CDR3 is TGTGCCAGCAGCTTGCAGGGTGCGGAAGGCTACACCTTC. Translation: CASSLQGAEGYTF.

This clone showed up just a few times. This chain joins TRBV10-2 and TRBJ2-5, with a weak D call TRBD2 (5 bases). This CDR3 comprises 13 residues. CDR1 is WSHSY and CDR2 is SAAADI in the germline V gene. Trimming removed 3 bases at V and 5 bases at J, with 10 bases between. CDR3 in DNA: TGCGCCAGCAGTGATAGCGACCGGGAGACCCAGTACTTC. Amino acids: CASSDSDRETQYF.

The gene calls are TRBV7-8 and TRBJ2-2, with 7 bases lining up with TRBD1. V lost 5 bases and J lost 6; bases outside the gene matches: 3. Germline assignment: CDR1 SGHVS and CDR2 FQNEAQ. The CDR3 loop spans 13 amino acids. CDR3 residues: CASSRQGPGELFF. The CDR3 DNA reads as TGTGCCAGCAGCCGACAGGGCCCCGGGGAGCTGTTTTTT.

The CDR3 spells CASSQVGQGWAYGYTF. The CDR3 DNA follows: TGTGCCAGCAGCCAAGTCGGACAGGGGTGGGCCTATGGCTACACCTTC. This chain uses TRBV14 with TRBJ1-2; 9 bases align to TRBD1. After removal of 1 base from V and 4 bases from J, the junction contained 7 bases not matched to a gene. From germline, CDR1 is SGHDN and CDR2 FVKESK. The CDR3 runs 16 residues.

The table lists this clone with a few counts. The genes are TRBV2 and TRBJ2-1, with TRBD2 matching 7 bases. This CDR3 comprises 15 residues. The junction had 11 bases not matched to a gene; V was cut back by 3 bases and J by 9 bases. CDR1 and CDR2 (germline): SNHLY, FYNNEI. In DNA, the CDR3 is TGTGCCAGCAGTGAGCAGGGCGGGAGACCGGGTGAGCAGTTCTTC. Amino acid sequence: CASSEQGGRPGEQFF.

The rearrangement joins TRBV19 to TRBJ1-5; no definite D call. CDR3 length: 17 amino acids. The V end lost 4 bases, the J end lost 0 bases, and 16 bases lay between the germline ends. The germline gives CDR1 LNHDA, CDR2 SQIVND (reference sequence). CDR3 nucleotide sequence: TGTGCCAGTAGTACGCTGCATCGAGACAATAGCAATCAGCCCCAGCATTTT. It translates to CASSTLHRDNSNQPQHF.

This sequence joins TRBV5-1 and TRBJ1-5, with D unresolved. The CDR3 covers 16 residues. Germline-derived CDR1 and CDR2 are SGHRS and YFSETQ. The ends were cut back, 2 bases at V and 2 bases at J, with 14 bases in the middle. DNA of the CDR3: TGCGCCAGCAGCTTAGGTCCACACCGGGGCAATCAGCCCCAGCATTTT. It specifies CASSLGPHRGNQPQHF.